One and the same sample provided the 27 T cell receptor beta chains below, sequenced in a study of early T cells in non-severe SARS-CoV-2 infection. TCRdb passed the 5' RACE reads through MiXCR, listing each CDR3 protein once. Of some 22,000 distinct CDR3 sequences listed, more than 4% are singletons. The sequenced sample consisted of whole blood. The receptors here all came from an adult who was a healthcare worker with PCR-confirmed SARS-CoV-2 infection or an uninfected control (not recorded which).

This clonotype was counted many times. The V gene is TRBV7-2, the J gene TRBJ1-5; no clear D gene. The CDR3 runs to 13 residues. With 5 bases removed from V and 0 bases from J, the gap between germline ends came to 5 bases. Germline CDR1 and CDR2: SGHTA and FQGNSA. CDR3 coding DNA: TGTGCCAGCAGCCGGGATAGCAATCAGCCCCAGCATTTT. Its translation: CASSRDSNQPQHF.

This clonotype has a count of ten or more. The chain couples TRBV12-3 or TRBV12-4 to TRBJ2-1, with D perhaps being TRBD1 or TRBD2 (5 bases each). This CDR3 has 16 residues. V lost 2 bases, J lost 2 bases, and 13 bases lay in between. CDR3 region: CASSLTGTRPYNEQFF. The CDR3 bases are TGTGCCAGCAGTTTAACTGGGACCCGACCCTACAATGAGCAGTTCTTC.

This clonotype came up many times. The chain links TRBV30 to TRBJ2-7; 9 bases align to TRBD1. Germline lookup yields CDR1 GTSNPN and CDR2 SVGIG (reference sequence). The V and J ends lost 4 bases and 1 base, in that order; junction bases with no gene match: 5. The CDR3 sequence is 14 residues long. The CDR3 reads CAWNTGTGSYEQYF. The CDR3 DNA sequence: TGTGCCTGGAATACCGGGACAGGGTCCTACGAGCAGTACTTC.

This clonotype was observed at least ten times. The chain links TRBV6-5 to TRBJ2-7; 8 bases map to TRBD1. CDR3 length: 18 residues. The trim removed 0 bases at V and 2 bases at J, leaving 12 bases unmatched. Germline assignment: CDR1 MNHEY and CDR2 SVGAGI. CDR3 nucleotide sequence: TGTGCCAGCAGTTACTCGAGGGCGCCGGGACAGGTCGCCTACGAGCAGTACTTC. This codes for CASSYSRAPGQVAYEQYF.

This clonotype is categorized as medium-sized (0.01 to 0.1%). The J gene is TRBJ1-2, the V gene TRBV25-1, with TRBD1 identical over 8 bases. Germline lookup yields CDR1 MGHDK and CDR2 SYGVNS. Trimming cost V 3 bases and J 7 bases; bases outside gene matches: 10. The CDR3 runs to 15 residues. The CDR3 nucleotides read TGTGCCAGCAGTGATCCGGACAGGGTTAGCGCTGGCTACACCTTC. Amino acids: CASSDPDRVSAGYTF.

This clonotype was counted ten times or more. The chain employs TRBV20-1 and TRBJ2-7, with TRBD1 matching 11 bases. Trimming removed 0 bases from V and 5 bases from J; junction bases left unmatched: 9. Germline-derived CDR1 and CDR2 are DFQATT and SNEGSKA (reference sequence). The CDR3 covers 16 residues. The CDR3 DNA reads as TGCAGTGCTAGAGAGTTCCCCGGGACAGGGGGACACGAGCAGTACTTC. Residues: CSAREFPGTGGHEQYF.

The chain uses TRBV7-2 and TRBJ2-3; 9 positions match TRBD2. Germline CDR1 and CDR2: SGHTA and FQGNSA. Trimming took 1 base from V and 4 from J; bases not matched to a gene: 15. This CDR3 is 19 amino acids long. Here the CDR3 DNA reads TGTGCCAGCAGCTTAGAGTGGGTTCTCGCGGGGGGGCCCCCAGATACGCAGTATTTT. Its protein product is CASSLEWVLAGGPPDTQYF. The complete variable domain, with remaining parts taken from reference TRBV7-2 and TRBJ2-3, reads GAGVSQSPSNKVTEKGKDVELRCDPISGHTALYWYRQSLGQGLEFLIYFQGNSAPDKSGLPSDRFSAERTGGSVSTLTIQRTQQEDSAVYLCASSLEWVLAGGPPDTQYFGPGTRLTVL.

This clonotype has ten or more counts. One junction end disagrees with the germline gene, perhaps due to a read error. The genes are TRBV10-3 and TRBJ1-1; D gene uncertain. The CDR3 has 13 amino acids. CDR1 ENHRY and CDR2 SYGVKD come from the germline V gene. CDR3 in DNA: TGTGCCATCCGGGAAAGCATGAACACTGAAGCTTTTTTT. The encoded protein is CAIRESMNTEAFF.

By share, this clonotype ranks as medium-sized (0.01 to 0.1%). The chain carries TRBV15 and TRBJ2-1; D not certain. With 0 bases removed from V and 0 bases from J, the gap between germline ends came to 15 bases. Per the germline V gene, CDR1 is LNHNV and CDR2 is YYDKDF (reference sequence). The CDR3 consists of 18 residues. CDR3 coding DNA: TGTGCCACCAGCAGAGATATATTGGACCTCAGCTCCTACAATGAGCAGTTCTTC. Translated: CATSRDILDLSSYNEQFF.

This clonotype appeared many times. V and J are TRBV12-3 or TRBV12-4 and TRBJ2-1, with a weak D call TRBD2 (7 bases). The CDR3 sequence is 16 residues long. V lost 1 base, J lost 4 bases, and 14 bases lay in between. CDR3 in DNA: TGTGCCAGCAGTTTAGAGGGGGGGCGGAGGTACAATGAGCAGTTCTTC. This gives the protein CASSLEGGRRYNEQFF.

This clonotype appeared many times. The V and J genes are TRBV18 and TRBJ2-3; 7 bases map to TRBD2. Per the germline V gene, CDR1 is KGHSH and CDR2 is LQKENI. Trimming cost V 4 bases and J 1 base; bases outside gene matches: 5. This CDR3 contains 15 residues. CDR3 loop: CASSLSGVGTDTQYF. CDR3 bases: TGTGCCAGCTCACTGAGCGGGGTTGGCACAGATACGCAGTATTTT.

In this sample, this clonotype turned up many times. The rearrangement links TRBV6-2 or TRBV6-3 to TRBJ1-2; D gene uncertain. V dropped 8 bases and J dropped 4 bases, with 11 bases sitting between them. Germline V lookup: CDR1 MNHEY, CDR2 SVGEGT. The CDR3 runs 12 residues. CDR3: CASVRLGYGYTF. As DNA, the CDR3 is TGTGCCAGCGTAAGGTTAGGCTATGGCTACACCTTC.

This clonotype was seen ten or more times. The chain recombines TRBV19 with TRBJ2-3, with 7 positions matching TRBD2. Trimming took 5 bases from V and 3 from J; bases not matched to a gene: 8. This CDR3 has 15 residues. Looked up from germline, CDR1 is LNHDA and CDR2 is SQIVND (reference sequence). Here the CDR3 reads CASSRASGWTDTQYF. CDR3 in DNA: TGTGCCAGTAGTCGGGCTAGCGGTTGGACAGATACGCAGTATTTT. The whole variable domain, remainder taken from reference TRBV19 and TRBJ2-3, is DGGITQSPKYLFRKEGQNVTLSCEQNLNHDAMYWYRQDPGQGLRLIYYSQIVNDFQKGDIAEGYSVSREKKESFPLTVTSAQKNPTAFYLCASSRASGWTDTQYFGPGTRLTVL.

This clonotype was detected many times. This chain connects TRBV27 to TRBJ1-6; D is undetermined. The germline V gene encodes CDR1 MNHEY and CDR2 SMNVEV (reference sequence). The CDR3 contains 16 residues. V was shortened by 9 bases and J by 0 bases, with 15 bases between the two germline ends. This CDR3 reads CASSPRGSSYNSPLHF. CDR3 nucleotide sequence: TGTGCCAGTTCCCCAAGAGGGAGCTCCTATAATTCACCCCTCCACTTT.

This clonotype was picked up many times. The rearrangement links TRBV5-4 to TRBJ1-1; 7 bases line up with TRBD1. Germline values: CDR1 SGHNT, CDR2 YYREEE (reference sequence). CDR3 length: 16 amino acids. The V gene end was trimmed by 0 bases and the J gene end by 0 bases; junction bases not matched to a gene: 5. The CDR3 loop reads CASSLGPGQMNTEAFF. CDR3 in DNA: TGTGCCAGCAGCTTGGGGCCGGGACAGATGAACACTGAAGCTTTCTTT.

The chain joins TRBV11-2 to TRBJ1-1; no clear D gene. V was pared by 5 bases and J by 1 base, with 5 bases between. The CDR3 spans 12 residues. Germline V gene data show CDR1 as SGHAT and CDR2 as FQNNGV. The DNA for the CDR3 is TGTGCCAGCAGCCGGCAGAACACTGAAGCTTTCTTT. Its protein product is CASSRQNTEAFF.

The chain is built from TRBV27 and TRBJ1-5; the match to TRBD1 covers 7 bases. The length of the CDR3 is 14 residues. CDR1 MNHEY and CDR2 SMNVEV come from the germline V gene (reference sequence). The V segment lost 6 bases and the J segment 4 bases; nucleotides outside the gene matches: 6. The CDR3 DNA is TGTGCCAGCAGCCGGACAGGTTTTAATCAGCCCCAGCATTTT. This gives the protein CASSRTGFNQPQHF.

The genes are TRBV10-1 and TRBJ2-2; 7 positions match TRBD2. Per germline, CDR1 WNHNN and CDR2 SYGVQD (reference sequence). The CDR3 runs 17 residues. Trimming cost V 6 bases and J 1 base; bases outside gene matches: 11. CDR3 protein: CASSEPAGSLNTGELFF. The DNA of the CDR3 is TGCGCCAGCAGCGAGCCAGCGGGAAGTTTGAACACCGGGGAGCTGTTTTTT.

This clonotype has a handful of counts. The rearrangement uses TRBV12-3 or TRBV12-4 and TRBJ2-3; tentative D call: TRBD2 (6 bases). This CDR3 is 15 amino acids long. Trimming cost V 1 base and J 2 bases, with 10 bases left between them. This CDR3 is CASSLGGGTTDTQYF. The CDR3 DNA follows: TGTGCCAGCAGTTTAGGTGGGGGGACCACAGATACGCAGTATTTT.

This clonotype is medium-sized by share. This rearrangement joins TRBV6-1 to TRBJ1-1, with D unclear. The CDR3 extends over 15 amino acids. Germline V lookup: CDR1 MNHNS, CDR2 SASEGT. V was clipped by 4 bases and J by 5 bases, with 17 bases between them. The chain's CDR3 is CASSVGPQGRTEAFF. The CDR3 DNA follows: TGTGCCAGCAGTGTAGGCCCGCAAGGAAGGACTGAAGCTTTCTTT.

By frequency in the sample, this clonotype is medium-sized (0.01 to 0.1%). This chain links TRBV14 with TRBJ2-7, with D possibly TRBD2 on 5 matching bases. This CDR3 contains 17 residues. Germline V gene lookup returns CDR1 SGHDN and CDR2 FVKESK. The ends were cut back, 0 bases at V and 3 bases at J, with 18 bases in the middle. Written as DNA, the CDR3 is TGTGCCAGCAGCCAAGAGTCGAGGGATAATATTTTCTACGAGCAGTACTTC. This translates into CASSQESRDNIFYEQYF.

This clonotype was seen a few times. CDR3 nucleotides: TGCAGCGTTACACAGGAGCCGGGGAGTGGCTACACCTTC. Its protein is CSVTQEPGSGYTF. The V gene is TRBV29-1, the J gene TRBJ1-2; weak D call: TRBD1 (5 bases). Trimming removed 5 bases at V and 7 bases at J, with 17 bases between. The germline gives CDR1 SQVTM, CDR2 ANQGSEA. This CDR3 spans 13 amino acids.

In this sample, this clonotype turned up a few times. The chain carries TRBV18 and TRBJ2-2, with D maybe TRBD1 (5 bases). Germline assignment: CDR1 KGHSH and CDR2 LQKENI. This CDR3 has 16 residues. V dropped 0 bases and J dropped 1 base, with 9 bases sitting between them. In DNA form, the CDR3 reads TGTGCCAGCTCACCACCGCAGGGCAGGAACACCGGGGAGCTGTTTTTT. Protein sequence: CASSPPQGRNTGELFF.

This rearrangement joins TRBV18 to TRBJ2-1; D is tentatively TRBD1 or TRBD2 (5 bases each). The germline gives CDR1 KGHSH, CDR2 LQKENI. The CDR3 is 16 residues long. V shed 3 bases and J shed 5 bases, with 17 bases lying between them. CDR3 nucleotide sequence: TGTGCCAGCTCACCCCGGGGACCAAAGACGGACAATGAGCAGTTCTTC. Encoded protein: CASSPRGPKTDNEQFF.

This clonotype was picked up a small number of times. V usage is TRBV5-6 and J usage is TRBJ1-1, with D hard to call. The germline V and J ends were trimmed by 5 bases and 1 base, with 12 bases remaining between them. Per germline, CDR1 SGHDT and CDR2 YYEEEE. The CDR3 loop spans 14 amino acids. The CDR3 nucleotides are TGTGCCAGCAGGGACGCCAGTACGAACACTGAAGCTTTCTTT. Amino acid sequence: CASRDASTNTEAFF.

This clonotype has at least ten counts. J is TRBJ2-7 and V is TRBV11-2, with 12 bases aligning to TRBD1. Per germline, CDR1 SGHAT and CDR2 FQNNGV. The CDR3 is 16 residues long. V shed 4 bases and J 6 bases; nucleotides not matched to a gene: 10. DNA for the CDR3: TGTGCCAGCAGCTCCCGGCCGGGACAGGGGGCTGGCGAGCAGTACTTC. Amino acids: CASSSRPGQGAGEQYF.

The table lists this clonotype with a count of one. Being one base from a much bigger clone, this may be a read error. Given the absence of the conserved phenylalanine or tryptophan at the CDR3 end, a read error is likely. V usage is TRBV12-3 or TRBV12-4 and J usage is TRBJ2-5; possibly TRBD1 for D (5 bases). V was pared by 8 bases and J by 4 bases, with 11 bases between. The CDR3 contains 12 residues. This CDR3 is CASHAQGETQYI. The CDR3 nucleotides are TGTGCCAGCCACGCCCAGGGAGAGACCCAGTACATC.